Below, 23 T cell receptor beta chains from the same sample are listed, as sequenced in a study of regulatory T cells in long-lasting Graves disease. This sample's time point: newly diagnosed GD, antithyroid drugs for less than 3 months. Following extraction of RNA from PBMCs, that RNA was used to make the TCR library. With iRepertoire HTBI primers and Arm-PCR of CDR3 regions, TCR beta libraries were built. TCRdb re-derived calls from the multiplex PCR reads in MiXCR, one entry per CDR3 protein. The sample consists of 400,000 to 500,000 distinct CDR3 sequences, 16% of them appearing once. These records were also assigned to another study, of T cells in Graves' hyperthyroidism and ophthalmopathy.

The sample was peripheral blood mononuclear cells (PBMCs), taken at new diagnosis, from a patient treated with antithyroid drugs. The receptors were sampled from a woman under 30 with Graves disease.

The chain employs TRBV5-1 and TRBJ2-1; D is undetermined. Germline V gives CDR1 SGHRS, CDR2 YFSETQ. The CDR3 totals 12 residues. The V gene lost 8 bases and the J gene lost 5 bases, with 11 bases spanning the gap. CDR3 coding DNA: TGCGCCAGTCGACACAGAGACAATGAGCAGTTCTTC. It is translated as CASRHRDNEQFF.

This clonotype was seen repeatedly, ten times or more. V and J are TRBV7-2 and TRBJ1-2, with TRBD1 as a possible D gene (6 bases). Germline CDR1 SGHTA, CDR2 FQGNSA. This CDR3 region has 17 residues. V gave up 1 base and J gave up 5 bases, with 20 bases separating them. Here the CDR3 DNA reads TGTGCCAGCAGCTTAGTTGTTCGGGGGGGGGCGTTGTATGGCTACACCTTC. Translation: CASSLVVRGGALYGYTF.

In this sample, this clonotype turned up many times. This chain uses TRBV7-3 with TRBJ2-4; TRBD1 matches at 7 bases. The V gene's germline CDR1 is SGHTA and CDR2 FQGTGA. The CDR3 loop spans 17 amino acids. V lost 8 bases to trimming and J lost 0 bases; unmatched junction nucleotides: 13. CDR3 in DNA: TGTGCCAGCCCCGGGACAGTCTATGAACTAGCCAAAAACATTCAGTACTTC. The encoded protein is CASPGTVYELAKNIQYF.

This clonotype was recorded many times. This chain connects TRBV28 to TRBJ2-5, with 10 bases matching TRBD2. V gave up 4 bases and J gave up 1 base; unmatched junction bases: 9. The CDR3 spans 17 residues. Germline lookup yields CDR1 MDHEN and CDR2 SYDVKM. CDR3 amino acids: CASSSQGTSGIQETQYF. CDR3 in DNA: TGTGCCAGCAGTTCGCAGGGAACTAGCGGGATCCAAGAGACCCAGTACTTC.

A few counts support this clonotype. The chain joins TRBV7-2 to TRBJ2-1; 16 nucleotides line up with TRBD2. Germline values: CDR1 SGHTA, CDR2 FQGNSA. V was clipped by 5 bases and J by 11 bases; unmatched bases: 12. CDR3 length: 17 residues. The CDR3 DNA is TGTGCCAGCAGCCTAACGACCCGGGGACTAGCGGGAGGGAAGCAGTTCTTC. This encodes CASSLTTRGLAGGKQFF.

The chain uses TRBV29-1 and TRBJ2-4, with 7 positions matching TRBD1. J gave up 8 bases and V 4 bases, and 5 bases lay outside the gene matches. This CDR3 is 12 amino acids long. CDR1 is SQVTM and CDR2 is ANQGSEA in the germline V gene. The CDR3 here is CSVGQGDDIQYF. The CDR3 DNA sequence: TGCAGCGTTGGACAGGGTGATGACATTCAGTACTTC.

This clonotype appeared many times. This chain joins TRBV7-2 and TRBJ2-3; no clear D. The V gene lost 1 base and the J gene lost 6 bases, with 11 bases spanning the gap. Germline lookup yields CDR1 SGHTA and CDR2 FQGNSA. The CDR3 has 14 amino acids. CDR3 sequence: CASSLEALVDTQYF. In DNA form, the CDR3 reads TGTGCCAGCAGCTTAGAAGCCCTGGTGGATACGCAGTATTTT.

This clonotype was seen a few times. The chain uses TRBV9 and TRBJ2-1; D is perhaps TRBD2 (7 bases). Germline CDR1 SGDLS, CDR2 YYNGEE. The CDR3 consists of 16 residues. V was clipped by 0 bases and J by 4 bases, with 14 bases between them. CDR3 bases: TGTGCCAGCAGCGTAGATCGGGGGGCGCTGTACAATGAGCAGTTCTTC. Its translation: CASSVDRGALYNEQFF.

This chain connects TRBV5-1 to TRBJ1-1, with D possibly TRBD1 on 5 matching bases. Germline CDR1 reads SGHRS; CDR2 reads YFSETQ. V lost 3 bases and J 1 base, leaving 13 bases between the germline ends. CDR3 length: 15 amino acids. The CDR3 loop is CASSWGSYSNTEAFF. Written as DNA, the CDR3 is TGCGCCAGCAGCTGGGGGTCCTACTCGAACACTGAAGCTTTCTTT.

The chain uses TRBV11-2 and TRBJ2-5; the D is unclear. The CDR3 contains 17 residues. V lost 1 base and J 5 bases, leaving 20 bases between the germline ends. Germline lookup yields CDR1 SGHAT and CDR2 FQNNGV. CDR3: CASSLVRLAGYGETQYF. Written as DNA, the CDR3 is TGTGCCAGCAGCTTAGTTCGTTTAGCTGGGTATGGGGAGACCCAGTACTTC.

CDR3 DNA sequence: TGCGCCAGCGGCGCGGGACACTCTAGCACAGATACGCAGTATTTT. It codes for CASGAGHSSTDTQYF. The chain combines TRBV5-1 with TRBJ2-3, with D perhaps matching TRBD1 or TRBD2 (6 bases each). Trimming removed 7 bases from V and 0 bases from J, with 15 bases in between. The germline V gene has CDR1 SGHRS and CDR2 YFSETQ. The CDR3 consists of 15 residues.

This clonotype was detected a few times. The CDR3 nucleotides are TGCAGTGCTAGAAGGACTAGCGGGGACATGGAGACCCAGTACTTC. Translating it yields CSARRTSGDMETQYF. V and J are TRBV20-1 and TRBJ2-5, with TRBD2 matching 12 bases. V was pared by 2 bases and J by 5 bases, with 6 bases of the junction left unmatched. The CDR3 contains 15 residues. The germline V gene has CDR1 DFQATT and CDR2 SNEGSKA (reference sequence).

This clonotype was observed many times. The chain combines TRBV24-1 with TRBJ2-5; D is uncertain. Trimming took off 6 bases at V and 1 base at J, with 11 bases between the two ends. Per the germline V gene, CDR1 is KGHDR and CDR2 is SFDVKD. The CDR3 runs 14 residues. The DNA for the CDR3 is TGTGCCACCAGTATTAACCAGTTCCAAGAGACCCAGTACTTC. Translation: CATSINQFQETQYF.

V is TRBV7-9 and J is TRBJ2-1; tentative D call: TRBD2 (5 bases). From germline, CDR1 is SEHNR and CDR2 FQNEAQ (reference sequence). V was shortened by 5 bases and J by 6 bases, with 11 bases between the two germline ends. This CDR3 comprises 13 residues. CDR3 nucleotide sequence: TGTGCCAGCAGCCCGAGTAGCGTCAATGAGCAGTTCTTC. Its protein is CASSPSSVNEQFF.

The sample holds many counts of this clonotype. The rearrangement joins TRBV28 to TRBJ1-2, with D perhaps matching TRBD1 (5 bases). V lost 7 bases to trimming and J lost 8 bases, with 11 bases between them. Germline CDR1 is MDHEN and CDR2 is SYDVKM. The CDR3 spans 11 residues. As DNA, the CDR3 is TGTGCCAGCACCGACAGAAGGGGCTACACCTTC. Its translation is CASTDRRGYTF.

This clonotype was counted many times. V is TRBV28 and J is TRBJ1-5, with a tentative D call TRBD1 (6 bases). V was cut by 4 bases and J by 3 bases, with 10 bases left in between. The CDR3 is made up of 14 amino acids. CDR1 is MDHEN and CDR2 is SYDVKM in the germline V gene. The CDR3 bases are TGTGCCAGCAGTTCACGACAGGCCAATCAGCCCCAGCATTTT. This encodes CASSSRQANQPQHF.

This clonotype was seen many times. The chain recombines TRBV20-1 with TRBJ1-2; TRBD1 agrees at 7 bases. Trimming took 0 bases from V and 4 from J; bases not matched to a gene: 5. Germline V gene data show CDR1 as DFQATT and CDR2 as SNEGSKA (reference sequence). CDR3 size: 14 residues. The CDR3 loop reads CSARDTGAGYGYTF. CDR3 coding DNA: TGCAGTGCTAGAGACACAGGGGCAGGCTATGGCTACACCTTC.

The chain has TRBV11-3 and TRBJ2-2, with 8 bases lining up with TRBD2. Germline V lookup: CDR1 SGHNT, CDR2 YENEEA. V gave up 4 bases and J gave up 5 bases; unmatched junction bases: 15. This CDR3 is 18 amino acids long. The CDR3 is CASSYSTLGGTSTGELFF. The CDR3 coding sequence is TGTGCCAGCAGCTACTCCACCCTTGGGGGGACTAGTACCGGGGAGCTGTTTTTT.

The chain carries TRBV5-4 and TRBJ2-7, with D perhaps given as TRBD1 or TRBD2 (5 bases each). In germline, CDR1 is SGHNT, CDR2 YYREEE (reference sequence). V was shortened by 0 bases and J by 4 bases, with 14 bases between the two germline ends. This CDR3 is 15 amino acids long. In DNA, the CDR3 is TGTGCCAGCAGCTTGGACGCTGCCAGGGAGTACGAGCAGTACTTC. It specifies CASSLDAAREYEQYF. Combining the CDR3 with reference TRBV5-4 and TRBJ2-7 gives the whole variable domain ETGVTQSPTHLIKTRGQQVTLRCSSQSGHNTVSWYQQALGQGPQFIFQYYREEENGRGNFPPRFSGLQFPNYSSELNVNALELDDSALYLCASSLDAAREYEQYFGPGTRLTVT.

This clonotype was seen repeatedly, ten times or more. This chain connects TRBV28 to TRBJ2-1, with D perhaps TRBD2 (6 bases). The CDR3 totals 15 residues. Germline V gene data show CDR1 as MDHEN and CDR2 as SYDVKM. V shed 6 bases and J shed 7 bases, with 19 bases lying between them. The CDR3 sequence: CASREGIPGRNEQFF. Written as DNA, the CDR3 is TGTGCCAGCAGGGAGGGGATCCCCGGGCGGAATGAGCAGTTCTTC.

In this sample, this clonotype turned up a few times. The chain carries TRBV20-1 and TRBJ2-7; 9 nucleotides agree with TRBD1. V dropped 3 bases and J dropped 4; count of bases not matched to a gene: 7. Germline V gene data show CDR1 as DFQATT and CDR2 as SNEGSKA (reference sequence). The CDR3 has 14 residues. CDR3 amino acids: CSARDRGIPYEQYF. CDR3 bases: TGCAGTGCTAGGGACAGGGGAATCCCTTACGAGCAGTACTTC.

The table lists this clonotype with a few counts. The V call is TRBV15, the J call TRBJ2-3; D gene ambiguous. The CDR3 runs 16 residues. Per germline, CDR1 LNHNV and CDR2 YYDKDF (reference sequence). The ends were cut back, 0 bases at V and 4 bases at J, with 14 bases in the middle. CDR3 residues: CATSRDWGSRADTQYF. The CDR3 DNA reads as TGTGCCACCAGCAGAGATTGGGGTTCTCGGGCAGATACGCAGTATTTT.

Concerning this clonotype: A single base separates this from a much larger clone, so it may be a read error. V is TRBV27 and J is TRBJ2-1, with D maybe TRBD2 (5 bases). Trimming cost V 2 bases and J 10 bases, with 12 bases left between them. CDR3 length equals 13 residues. The germline CDR1 and CDR2 sequences are MNHEY and SMNVEV (reference sequence). The CDR3 spells CASSLGELYEQFF. CDR3 bases: TGTGCCAGCAGTTTAGGGGAGCTCTACGAGCAGTTCTTC.